This paragraph covers one T cell receptor (beta chain) sequence. Its antigen is as yet unknown. The data originate from a study of T cell responses to AZD1222 COVID-19 vaccine. Overall study: Second doses at about 4 or about 12 weeks were pooled. Study-level results: Only after the peak T cell response were repertoires sampled. Seropositive status at baseline applied to only five or six AZD1222 recipients. Possibly, clonal diversity was underestimated; donors were largely white British and included more females.

TCRdb keeps only in-frame clones here, not all; method: immunoSEQ multiplex PCR. The profile shows tens of thousands of clones, roughly 90% of them singletons. V lost 0 bases and J lost 0, with 5 bases in between. Per germline, CDR1 MNHEY and CDR2 SVGAGI. This CDR3 contains 15 residues. The material was peripheral blood, obtained on day 0 of AZD1222 vaccination. The TCR sequence derives from an adult in good health. This chain connects TRBV6-5 to TRBJ2-2; D is uncertain. CDR3 nucleotides: TGTGCCAGCAGTTACTCGAGTCCGAACACCGGGGAGCTGTTTTTT. This gives the protein CASSYSSPNTGELFF.